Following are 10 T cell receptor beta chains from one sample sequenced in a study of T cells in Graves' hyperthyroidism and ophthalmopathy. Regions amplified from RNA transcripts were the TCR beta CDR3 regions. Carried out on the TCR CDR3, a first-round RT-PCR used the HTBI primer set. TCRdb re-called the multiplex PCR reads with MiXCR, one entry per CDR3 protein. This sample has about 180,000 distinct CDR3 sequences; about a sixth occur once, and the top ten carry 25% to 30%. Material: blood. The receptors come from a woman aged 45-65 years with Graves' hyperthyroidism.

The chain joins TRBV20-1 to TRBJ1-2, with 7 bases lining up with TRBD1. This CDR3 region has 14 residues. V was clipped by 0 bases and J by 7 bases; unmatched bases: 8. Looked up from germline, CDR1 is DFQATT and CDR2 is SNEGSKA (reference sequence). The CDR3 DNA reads TGCAGTGCTAGAGAAGGGCAGGGGGGAGGTGGCTACACCTTC. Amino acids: CSAREGQGGGGYTF.

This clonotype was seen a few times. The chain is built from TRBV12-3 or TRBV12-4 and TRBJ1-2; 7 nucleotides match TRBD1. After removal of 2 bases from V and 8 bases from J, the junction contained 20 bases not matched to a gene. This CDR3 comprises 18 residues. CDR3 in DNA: TGTGCCAGCAGTTTAAGACCCGGGACAGCCAAGCGACAGTGGGGCTACACCTTC. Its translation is CASSLRPGTAKRQWGYTF.

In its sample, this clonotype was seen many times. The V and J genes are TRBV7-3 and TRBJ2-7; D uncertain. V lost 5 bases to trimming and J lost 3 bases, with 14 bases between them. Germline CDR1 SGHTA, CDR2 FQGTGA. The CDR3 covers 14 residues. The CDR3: CASSPGPRNYEQYF. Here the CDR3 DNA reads TGTGCCAGCAGCCCCGGGCCCCGGAACTACGAGCAGTACTTC.

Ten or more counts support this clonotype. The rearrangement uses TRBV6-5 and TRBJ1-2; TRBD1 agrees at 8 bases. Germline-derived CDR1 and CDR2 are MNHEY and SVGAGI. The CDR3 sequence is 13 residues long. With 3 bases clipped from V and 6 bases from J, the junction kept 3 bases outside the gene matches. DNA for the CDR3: TGTGCCAGCAGTTATACAGGGGGGGATGGCTACACCTTC. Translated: CASSYTGGDGYTF.

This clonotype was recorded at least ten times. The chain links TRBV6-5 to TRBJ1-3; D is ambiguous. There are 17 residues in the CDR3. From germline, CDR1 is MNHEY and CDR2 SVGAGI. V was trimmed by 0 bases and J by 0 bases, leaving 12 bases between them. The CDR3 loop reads CASSYSGNRLSGNTIYF. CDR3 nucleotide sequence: TGTGCCAGCAGTTACTCGGGGAACCGCCTCTCTGGAAACACCATATATTTT.

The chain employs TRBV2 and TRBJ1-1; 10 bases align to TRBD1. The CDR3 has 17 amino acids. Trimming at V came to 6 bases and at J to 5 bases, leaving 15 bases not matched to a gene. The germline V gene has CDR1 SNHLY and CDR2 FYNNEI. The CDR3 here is CASRAGTGVPSWTEAFF. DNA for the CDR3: TGTGCCAGCAGAGCCGGGACAGGGGTCCCCTCGTGGACTGAAGCTTTCTTT. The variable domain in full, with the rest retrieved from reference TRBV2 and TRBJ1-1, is EPEVTQTPSHQVTQMGQEVILRCVPISNHLYFYWYRQILGQKVEFLVSFYNNEISEKSEIFDDQFSVERPDGSNFTLKIRSTKLEDSAMYFCASRAGTGVPSWTEAFFGQGTRLTVV.

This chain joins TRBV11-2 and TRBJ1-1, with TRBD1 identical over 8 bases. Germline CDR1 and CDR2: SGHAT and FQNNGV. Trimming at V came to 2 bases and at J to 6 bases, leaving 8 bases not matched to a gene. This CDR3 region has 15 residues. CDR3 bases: TGTGCCAGCAGCTTAACCGGGACAGGTTTGCCTGAAGCTTTCTTT. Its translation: CASSLTGTGLPEAFF. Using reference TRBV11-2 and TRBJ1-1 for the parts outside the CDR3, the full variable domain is EAGVAQSPRYKIIEKRQSVAFWCNPISGHATLYWYQQILGQGPKLLIQFQNNGVVDDSQLPKDRFSAERLKGVDSTLKIQPAKLEDSAVYLCASSLTGTGLPEAFFGQGTRLTVV.

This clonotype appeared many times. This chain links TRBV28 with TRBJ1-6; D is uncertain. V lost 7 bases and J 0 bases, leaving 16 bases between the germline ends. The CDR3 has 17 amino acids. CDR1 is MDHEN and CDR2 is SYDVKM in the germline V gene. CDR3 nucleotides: TGTGCCAGCAAGGGTCAGGACCTCAGCTCCTATAATTCACCCCTCCACTTT. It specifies CASKGQDLSSYNSPLHF.

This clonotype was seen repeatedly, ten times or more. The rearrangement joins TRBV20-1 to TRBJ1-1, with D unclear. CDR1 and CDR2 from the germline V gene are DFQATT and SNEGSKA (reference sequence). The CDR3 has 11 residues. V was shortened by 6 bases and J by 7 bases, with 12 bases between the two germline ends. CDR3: CSALKMGEAFF. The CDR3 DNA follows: TGCAGTGCCCTGAAGATGGGTGAAGCTTTCTTT.

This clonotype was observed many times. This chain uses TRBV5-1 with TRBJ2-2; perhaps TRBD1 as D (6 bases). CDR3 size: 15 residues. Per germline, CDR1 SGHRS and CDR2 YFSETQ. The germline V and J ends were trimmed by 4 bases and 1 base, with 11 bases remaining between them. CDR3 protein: CASSRGHRNTGELFF. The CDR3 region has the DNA TGCGCCAGCAGCCGGGGACACCGGAACACCGGGGAGCTGTTTTTT.